Following are 14 T cell receptor beta chains from one sample sequenced in a study of blood T cell repertoires in COVID-19. Sequencing was performed with immunoSEQ multiplex PCR; in TCRdb, only in-frame clones are kept and a portion is missing. Among roughly 150,000 clones, 85% to 90% were seen once, and the ten largest hold 2% to 2.5%. The sequencing sample was made of peripheral blood. All receptors derive from a man between 50 and 59 years old who had recovered from COVID-19.

For the CDR3, the DNA is TGTGCCAGCAGCGTTGGCGGGGGCCTAATAGATACGCAGTATTTT. Protein: CASSVGGGLIDTQYF. The rearrangement uses TRBV7-3 and TRBJ2-3; D is possibly TRBD2 (7 bases). Looked up from germline, CDR1 is SGHTA and CDR2 is FQGTGA. Trimming cost V 5 bases and J 5 bases, with 17 bases left between them. The CDR3 is 15 residues long.

This chain links TRBV12-3 or TRBV12-4 with TRBJ2-7; TRBD2 might be the D (5 bases). This CDR3 has 13 amino acids. V lost 1 base, J lost 7 bases, and 11 bases lay in between. The CDR3 bases are TGTGCCAGCAGTTTAGATTTTGAGGGAGAGCAGTACTTC. Protein product: CASSLDFEGEQYF.

The rearrangement links TRBV21-1 to TRBJ2-7; TRBD2 is taken as the D call from the table, unchecked against the DNA. TRBV21-1 is a listed pseudogene. The CDR3 covers 17 residues. In nucleotides, the CDR3 is TGTGCCAGCAGCAGAAGGCTAGCGGGAGAGGGCTCACTGGAGCAGTACTTC. Translated, it gives CASSRRLAGEGSLEQYF.

The CDR3 DNA follows: TGTGCCAGCAGCTGGCGGGAATTGGACTATGGCTACACCTTC. It translates to CASSWRELDYGYTF. V usage is TRBV7-9 and J usage is TRBJ1-2; D is uncertain. V lost 4 bases to trimming and J lost 3 bases, with 12 bases between them. This CDR3 is built from 14 residues. Germline values: CDR1 SEHNR, CDR2 FQNEAQ (reference sequence).

V usage is TRBV6-5 and J usage is TRBJ1-4, with 9 bases identical to TRBD1. The CDR3 runs to 15 residues. V shed 1 base and J 5 bases; nucleotides not matched to a gene: 2. Per the germline V gene, CDR1 is MNHEY and CDR2 is SVGAGI. CDR3 in amino acids: CASSYWGQGNEKLFF. CDR3 nucleotide sequence: TGTGCCAGCAGTTACTGGGGACAGGGAAATGAAAAACTGTTTTTT.

In this sample, this clone turned up a few times. The chain carries TRBV6-2 or TRBV6-3 and TRBJ1-4; 9 positions agree with TRBD1. CDR3 length: 15 residues. J was trimmed by 8 bases and V by 6 bases; bases with no gene match: 10. Per the germline V gene, CDR1 is MNHEY and CDR2 is SVGEGT. The CDR3 nucleotides are TGTGCCAGCAGCGAACCGGGACAGGGAAAAGAAAAACTGTTTTTT. This encodes CASSEPGQGKEKLFF.

This chain uses TRBV19 with TRBJ2-7; D remains unclear. Germline CDR1 LNHDA, CDR2 SQIVND (reference sequence). The length of the CDR3 is 13 residues. The V and J ends lost 5 bases and 0 bases respectively, with 8 bases between them. CDR3 region: CASSEDNSYEQYF. CDR3 DNA: TGTGCCAGTAGTGAAGACAACTCCTACGAGCAGTACTTC.

This clone was seen a single time. The rearrangement links TRBV6-5 to TRBJ2-3; D is perhaps TRBD1 (5 bases). Trimming stripped 6 bases from V and 2 bases from J, with 15 bases between. The CDR3 is made up of 15 amino acids. CDR1 is MNHEY, CDR2 SVGAGI, per germline. CDR3 loop: CASSLTDTYTDTQYF. CDR3 coding DNA: TGTGCCAGCAGCCTGACAGACACCTACACAGATACGCAGTATTTT.

The CDR3 bases are TGTGCCAGCAGAGCCGGGACTAGCGGGAGCTTCCACAATGAGCAGTTCTTC. It encodes CASRAGTSGSFHNEQFF. J is TRBJ2-1 and V is TRBV2, with 14 bases identical to TRBD2. Per germline, CDR1 SNHLY and CDR2 FYNNEI. The CDR3 runs 17 residues. The V gene end was trimmed by 6 bases and the J gene end by 5 bases; junction bases not matched to a gene: 9.

The V call is TRBV5-4, the J call TRBJ1-2; a possible D gene is TRBD1 (6 bases). Per the germline V gene, CDR1 is SGHNT and CDR2 is YYREEE (reference sequence). The CDR3 loop spans 15 amino acids. Trimming left V 3 bases short and J 1 base short, with 13 bases between. CDR3 sequence: CASSSYRVGNYGYTF. The CDR3 region has the DNA TGTGCCAGCAGCTCCTACAGGGTGGGTAACTATGGCTACACCTTC.

The chain joins TRBV19 to TRBJ2-3, with 9 bases that match TRBD1. This CDR3 has 13 residues. Germline assignment: CDR1 LNHDA and CDR2 SQIVND (reference sequence). J lost 4 bases, V lost 10 bases, and 6 bases had no gene match. The CDR3 sequence is CATRGQGPDTQYF. In DNA, the CDR3 is TGTGCCACCAGAGGACAGGGGCCAGATACGCAGTATTTT.

The V gene is TRBV27, the J gene TRBJ1-5, with D hard to call. The CDR3 totals 14 residues. V was clipped by 5 bases and J by 2 bases, with 10 bases between them. Germline CDR1 MNHEY, CDR2 SMNVEV (reference sequence). CDR3 sequence: CASSKVRGNQPQHF. In nucleotides, the CDR3 is TGTGCCAGCAGTAAGGTCCGGGGCAATCAGCCCCAGCATTTT.

The chain links TRBV28 to TRBJ2-2; 10 bases match TRBD1. The CDR3 is 16 residues long. V shed 5 bases and J 4 bases; nucleotides not matched to a gene: 7. CDR1 is MDHEN and CDR2 is SYDVKM in the germline V gene. CDR3 sequence reads: CASSLDRTGGTGELFF. CDR3 DNA: TGTGCCAGCAGTCTCGATCGGACAGGGGGCACCGGGGAGCTGTTTTTT.

The chain combines TRBV14 with TRBJ1-5; D possibly corresponds to TRBD1 (5 bases). CDR1 SGHDN and CDR2 FVKESK come from the germline V gene. Trimming shortened V by 0 bases and J by 3 bases, and 15 bases separated the two germline ends. The CDR3 length is 17 residues. The CDR3 DNA is TGTGCCAGCAGCCAAGAGGGCAGGGTAGCCCCCAATCAGCCCCAGCATTTT. It is translated as CASSQEGRVAPNQPQHF.